This T cell receptor beta chain was recorded in a study of shared clonotypes between healthy human individuals. Germline assignment: CDR1 SQVTM and CDR2 ANQGSEA. The CDR3 has 11 amino acids. The V end lost 6 bases, the J end lost 2 bases, and 8 bases lay between the germline ends. Healthy adults negative for HIV, lacking recent acute infections or vaccinations, served as donors. Genomic DNA for unsorted samples was obtained from some 100 million PBMCs. It was across several immunoSEQ plates that each subset's genomic DNA was evenly split. Some clones are missing from TCRdb's copy, which holds only in-frame ones; the method was immunoSEQ multiplex PCR. The table records 75,000 to 100,000 clones, 40% to 55% of them present only once.

The receptor comes from a woman between 40 and 55 years old in good health. Some clones in this sample may be carry-over from other donors' samples. The chain employs TRBV29-1 and TRBJ2-7, with a possible D match to TRBD2 (5 bases). Sequenced input: PBMCs. The CDR3 spells CSVATTYEQYF. The CDR3 region has the DNA TGCAGCGTCGCGACTACCTACGAGCAGTACTTC.